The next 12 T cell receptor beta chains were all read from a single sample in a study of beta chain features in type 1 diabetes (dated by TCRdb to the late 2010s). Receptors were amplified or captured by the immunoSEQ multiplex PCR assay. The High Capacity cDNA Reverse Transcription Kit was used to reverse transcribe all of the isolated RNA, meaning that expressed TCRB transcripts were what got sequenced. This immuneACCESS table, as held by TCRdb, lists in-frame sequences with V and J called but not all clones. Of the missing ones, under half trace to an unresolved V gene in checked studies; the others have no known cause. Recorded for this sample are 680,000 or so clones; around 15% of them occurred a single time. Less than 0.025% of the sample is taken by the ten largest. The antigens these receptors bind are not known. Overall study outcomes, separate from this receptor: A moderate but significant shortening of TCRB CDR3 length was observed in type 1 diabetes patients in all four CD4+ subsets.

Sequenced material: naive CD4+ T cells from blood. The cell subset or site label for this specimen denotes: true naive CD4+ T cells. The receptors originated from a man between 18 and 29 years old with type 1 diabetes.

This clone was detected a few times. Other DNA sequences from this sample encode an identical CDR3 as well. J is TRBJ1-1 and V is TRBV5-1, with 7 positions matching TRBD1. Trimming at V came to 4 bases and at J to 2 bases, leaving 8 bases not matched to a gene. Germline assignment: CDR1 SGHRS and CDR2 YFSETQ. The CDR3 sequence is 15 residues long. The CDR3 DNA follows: TGCGCCAGCAGCCCGAGACAGGGATTCAACACTGAAGCTTTCTTT. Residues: CASSPRQGFNTEAFF. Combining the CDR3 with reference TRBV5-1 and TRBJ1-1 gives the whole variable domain KAGVTQTPRYLIKTRGQQVTLSCSPISGHRSVSWYQQTPGQGLQFLFEYFSETQRNKGNFPGRFSGRQFSNSRSEMNVSTLELGDSALYLCASSPRQGFNTEAFFGQGTRLTVV.

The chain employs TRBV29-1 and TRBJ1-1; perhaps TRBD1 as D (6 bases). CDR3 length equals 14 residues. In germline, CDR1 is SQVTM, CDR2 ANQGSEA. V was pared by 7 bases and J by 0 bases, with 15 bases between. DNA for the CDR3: TGCAGCGGGACCTGGGGGCCGTTGAACACTGAAGCTTTCTTT. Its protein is CSGTWGPLNTEAFF.

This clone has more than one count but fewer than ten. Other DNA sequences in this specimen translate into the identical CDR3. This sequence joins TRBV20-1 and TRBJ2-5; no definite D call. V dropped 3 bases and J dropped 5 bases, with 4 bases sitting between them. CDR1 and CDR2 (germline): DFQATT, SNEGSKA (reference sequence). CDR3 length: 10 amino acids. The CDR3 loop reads CSARRETQYF. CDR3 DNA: TGCAGTGCTAGGCGGGAGACCCAGTACTTC.

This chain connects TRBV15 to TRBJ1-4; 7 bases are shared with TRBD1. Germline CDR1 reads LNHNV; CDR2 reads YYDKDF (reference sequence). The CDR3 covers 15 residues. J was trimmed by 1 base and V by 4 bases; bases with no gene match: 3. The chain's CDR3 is CATSTPGGTNEKLFF. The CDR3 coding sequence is TGTGCCACCAGCACTCCAGGGGGAACTAATGAAAAACTGTTTTTT.

CDR3 sequence (DNA): TGCGCCAGCAGCTCAGGACTAGCGGGGGCCCTTCCCCAAGAGCAGTTCTTC. It is translated as CASSSGLAGALPQEQFF. This sequence joins TRBV5-1 and TRBJ2-1; the match to TRBD2 covers 13 bases. Germline trimming cut 3 bases from V and 10 bases from J; bases unmatched to any gene: 13. Germline V CDR1 and CDR2: SGHRS, YFSETQ. The CDR3 length is 17 residues.

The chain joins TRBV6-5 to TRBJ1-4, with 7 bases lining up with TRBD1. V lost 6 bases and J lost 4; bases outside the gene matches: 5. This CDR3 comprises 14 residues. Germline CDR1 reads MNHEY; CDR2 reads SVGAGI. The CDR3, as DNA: TGTGCCAGCAGCCTGGGACAGCTTAATGAAAAACTGTTTTTT. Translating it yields CASSLGQLNEKLFF.

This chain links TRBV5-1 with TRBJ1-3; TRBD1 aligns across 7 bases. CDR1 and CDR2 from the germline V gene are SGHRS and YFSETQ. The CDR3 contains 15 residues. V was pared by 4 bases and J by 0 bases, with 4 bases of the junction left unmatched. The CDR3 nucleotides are TGCGCCAGCAGCACGGGGACAGCCTCTGGAAACACCATATATTTT. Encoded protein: CASSTGTASGNTIYF.

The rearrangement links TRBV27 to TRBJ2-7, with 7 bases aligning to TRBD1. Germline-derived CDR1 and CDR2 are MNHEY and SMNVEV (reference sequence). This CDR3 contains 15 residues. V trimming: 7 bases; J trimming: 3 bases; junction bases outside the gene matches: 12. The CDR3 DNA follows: TGTGCCAGCAATAATAAATGGGACAGCTTCTACGAGCAGTACTTC. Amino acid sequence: CASNNKWDSFYEQYF.

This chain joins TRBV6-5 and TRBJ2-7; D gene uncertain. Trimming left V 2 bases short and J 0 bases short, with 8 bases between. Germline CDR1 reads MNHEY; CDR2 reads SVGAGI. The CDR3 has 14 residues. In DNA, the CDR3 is TGTGCCAGCAGTTACGTAAGGAGCTCCTACGAGCAGTACTTC. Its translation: CASSYVRSSYEQYF.

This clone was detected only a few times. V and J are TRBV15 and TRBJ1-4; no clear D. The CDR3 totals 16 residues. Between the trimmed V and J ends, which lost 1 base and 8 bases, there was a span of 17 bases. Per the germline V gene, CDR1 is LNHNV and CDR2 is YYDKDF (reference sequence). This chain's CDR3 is CATSRVGRAPGEKLFF. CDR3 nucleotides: TGTGCCACCAGCAGAGTTGGGAGGGCCCCCGGAGAAAAACTGTTTTTT.

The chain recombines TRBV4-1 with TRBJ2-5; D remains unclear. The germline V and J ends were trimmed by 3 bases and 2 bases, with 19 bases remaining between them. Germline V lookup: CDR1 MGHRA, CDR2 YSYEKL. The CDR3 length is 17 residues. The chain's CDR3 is CASSHGRTGWGQETQYF. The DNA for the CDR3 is TGCGCCAGCAGCCATGGGCGGACCGGGTGGGGACAAGAGACCCAGTACTTC.

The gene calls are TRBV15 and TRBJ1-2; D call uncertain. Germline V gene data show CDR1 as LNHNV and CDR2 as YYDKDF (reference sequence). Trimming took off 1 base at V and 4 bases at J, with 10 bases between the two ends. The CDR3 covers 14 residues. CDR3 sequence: CATSRVTALYGYTF. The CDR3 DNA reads TGTGCCACCAGCAGAGTAACAGCGCTCTATGGCTACACCTTC.